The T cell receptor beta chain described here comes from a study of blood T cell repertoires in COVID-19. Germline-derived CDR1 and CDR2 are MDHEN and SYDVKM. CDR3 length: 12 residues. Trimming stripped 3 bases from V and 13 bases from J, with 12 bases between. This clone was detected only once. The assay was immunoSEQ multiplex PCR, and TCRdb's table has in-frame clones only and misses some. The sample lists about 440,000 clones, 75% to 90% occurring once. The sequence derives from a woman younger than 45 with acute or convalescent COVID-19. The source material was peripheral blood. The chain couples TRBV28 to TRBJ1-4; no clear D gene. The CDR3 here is CASSLSGNVLFF. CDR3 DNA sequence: TGTGCCAGCAGTTTGTCCGGGAATGTACTGTTTTTT. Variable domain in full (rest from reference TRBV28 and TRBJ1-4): DVKVTQSSRYLVKRTGEKVFLECVQDMDHENMFWYRQDPGLGLRLIYFSYDVKMKEKGDIPEGYSVSREKKERFSLILESASTNQTSMYLCASSLSGNVLFFGSGTQLSVL.